The present T cell receptor (beta chain) was sequenced within a study of blood T cell repertoires in COVID-19 (dated by TCRdb to 2019 to 2021). About the study as a whole: Samples covering the acute and convalescent phases of COVID-19 were provided by collaborators in the United States, Italy and Spain. The samples were drawn from the first 160 participants of the ongoing ImmuneRACE study and from 1,200 or so subjects provided by 6 global collaborators. The material from the prospective study consisted of cDNA or gDNA derived from T cells, B-cell-depleted T cells, or PBMCs. The sample metadata nearly always contained a de-identified subject ID, COVID-19 status, age in years and sex. A freely available public database, intended as a resource for researchers studying the immune response to SARS-CoV-2, is where the repertoires were released. Where available, HLA class I and class II types were taken from metadata supplied by the sample provider and were not determined by assay-based typing. The dataset comprised deeply sampled blood TCRbeta repertoires from subjects exposed to, actively infected with, or recovered from COVID-19.

Trimming leaves V shorter by 0 bases and J shorter by 8 bases, with the junction holding 10 bases beyond the gene matches. The germline V gene yields LGHNA for CDR1 and YSLEER for CDR2. The CDR3, cysteine through phenylalanine, is 16 amino acids long. Here the CDR3 DNA is all that survives: 48 bases in frame from base 1. Of note for this clone: There is no known antigen for this receptor. Per-nucleotide qualities are absent, and no much larger clonotype sits a single base away.

At one collaborating source in Seattle, patients were enrolled during active infection and were followed longitudinally through the course of disease. The collaborating institutions used their own protocols to collect whole blood in K2EDTA tubes. For TCRbeta analysis, collaborators shipped samples as frozen whole blood, isolated PBMCs, or DNA extracted from either of those sample types. Beyond this particular receptor, the publication reports: The quantity of clinical and demographic metadata differed by source and by participant and was supplied without curation.

TCRbeta CDR3 regions were amplified from genomic DNA by means of the immunoSEQ Assay, a bias-controlled multiplex PCR. From the authors' description of their analysis: Nucleated cell counts per sample were estimated from amplification of reference gene primers within the assay. To quantify the absolute abundance of each unique TCRbeta CDR3 rearrangement, sequence reads were collapsed and filtered. For each sample, productive Simpson clonality was calculated by taking the square root of Simpson's diversity index across productive rearrangements. This immuneACCESS table, as held by TCRdb, lists in-frame sequences with V and J called but not all clones. Of the missing ones, under half trace to an unresolved V gene in checked studies; the others have no known cause. The V and J calls and clone size are taken from that table; D and trimming were inferred from the DNA. This sample lists more than 300,000 clones; about nine tenths were detected once. The ten largest clones take up 7% to 8% of the sample.

This clonotype originated in a woman aged 65 to 85 with COVID-19, enrolled during active disease. This sequence uses TRBV4-3 and TRBJ1-2, and TRBD1 aligns with 9 junction nucleotides. The sequenced sample was peripheral blood. CDR3 protein: CASSQELSPGQGGYTF. The sequenced DNA is TGCGCCAGCAGCCAAGAACTCAGTCCGGGACAGGGAGGCTACACCTTC.